The 29 T cell receptor beta chains below all came from one sample that was sequenced in a study of T cells after yellow fever vaccination. TCRdb redid the calling of the 5' RACE reads with MiXCR, one entry per CDR3 protein. The sample includes hundreds of thousands of distinct CDR3 sequences, around 12% of them seen just once. The sample in question was PBMCs, obtained on the day of the yellow fever booster vaccination. The source is a man aged 30 to 39 who received the YFV17D yellow fever vaccine.

This clonotype was detected a few times. V and J are TRBV5-1 and TRBJ1-4; D may be TRBD1 (5 bases). Germline-derived CDR1 and CDR2 are SGHRS and YFSETQ. V was cut by 2 bases and J by 8 bases, with 13 bases left in between. The CDR3 extends over 14 amino acids. The CDR3 DNA sequence: TGCGCCAGCAGCTTCGAGGGGAGCGAGGAAAAACTGTTTTTT. Protein: CASSFEGSEEKLFF. The entire variable domain, with the rest obtained from reference TRBV5-1 and TRBJ1-4, is as follows: KAGVTQTPRYLIKTRGQQVTLSCSPISGHRSVSWYQQTPGQGLQFLFEYFSETQRNKGNFPGRFSGRQFSNSRSEMNVSTLELGDSALYLCASSFEGSEEKLFFGSGTQLSVL.

CDR3 bases: TGTGCCAGCAGCCGGACAGGGACCCAAGAGACCCAGTACTTC. This codes for CASSRTGTQETQYF. The chain joins TRBV5-6 to TRBJ2-5; 8 bases match TRBD1. Germline values: CDR1 SGHDT, CDR2 YYEEEE. Trimming at V came to 4 bases and at J to 1 base, leaving 3 bases not matched to a gene. CDR3 length: 14 amino acids.

This clonotype was seen a handful of times. The rearrangement uses TRBV5-1 and TRBJ2-1; no reliable D call. Germline V gene sequence: CDR1 SGHRS, CDR2 YFSETQ. This CDR3 has 16 amino acids. With 4 bases removed from V and 6 bases from J, the gap between germline ends came to 20 bases. The CDR3 reads CASSQETNPMGNEQFF. CDR3 DNA: TGCGCCAGCAGCCAAGAGACCAACCCAATGGGCAATGAGCAGTTCTTC.

The sample holds a few counts of this clonotype. The chain combines TRBV9 with TRBJ2-1; 13 bases match TRBD2. Unmatched junction bases numbered 12, after V lost 3 bases and J lost 3 bases. The CDR3 totals 19 residues. CDR1 is SGDLS, CDR2 YYNGEE, per germline. CDR3: CASSAGTSGTAEVYNEQFF. CDR3 nucleotide sequence: TGTGCCAGCAGCGCGGGGACTAGCGGGACCGCCGAAGTCTACAATGAGCAGTTCTTC.

This clonotype was seen a few times. The chain links TRBV20-1 to TRBJ1-1; no definite D call. V gave up 3 bases and J gave up 4 bases, with 6 bases separating them. The CDR3 extends over 11 amino acids. CDR1 and CDR2 (germline): DFQATT, SNEGSKA (reference sequence). The CDR3 loop reads CSASIFTEAFF. The DNA of the CDR3 is TGCAGTGCTAGTATTTTCACTGAAGCTTTCTTT.

The rearrangement links TRBV20-1 to TRBJ2-6, with 12 bases that match TRBD2. CDR1 and CDR2 (germline): DFQATT, SNEGSKA (reference sequence). This CDR3 has 19 amino acids. V gave up 3 bases and J gave up 4 bases; unmatched junction bases: 13. The CDR3 nucleotides are TGCAGTGCTAGCCCGCGACTAGCGGGAGTACGTACCGGGGCCAACGTCCTGACTTTC. Its translation: CSASPRLAGVRTGANVLTF.

The chain couples TRBV20-1 to TRBJ2-1; 7 bases agree with TRBD2. The V gene end was trimmed by 4 bases and the J gene end by 9 bases; junction bases not matched to a gene: 12. The germline V gene encodes CDR1 DFQATT and CDR2 SNEGSKA (reference sequence). CDR3 size: 14 residues. Written as DNA, the CDR3 is TGCAGTGCTACTGAGGGCGGGAGCGTAGGTGAGCAGTTCTTC. Residues: CSATEGGSVGEQFF.

The chain is built from TRBV2 and TRBJ2-4; the D gene is possibly TRBD2 (6 bases). CDR3 length equals 14 residues. Germline V lookup: CDR1 SNHLY, CDR2 FYNNEI. Between the trimmed V and J ends, which lost 5 bases and 7 bases, there was a span of 15 bases. DNA of the CDR3: TGTGCCAGCAGTTCGACTAGATCGGGGAACATTCAGTACTTC. This encodes CASSSTRSGNIQYF.

This clonotype appeared a few times. The CDR3 sequence is CASSLEGNTQYF. The DNA of the CDR3 is TGCGCCAGCAGCTTGGAAGGGAATACGCAGTATTTT. The V call is TRBV5-1, the J call TRBJ2-3; D is uncertain. Germline V gene lookup returns CDR1 SGHRS and CDR2 YFSETQ. V lost 0 bases to trimming and J lost 7 bases, with 6 bases between them. CDR3 size: 12 residues.

This clonotype has only a few counts. This chain uses TRBV7-2 with TRBJ2-1; D not certain. The CDR3 loop spans 14 amino acids. Trimming took 5 bases from V and 6 from J, leaving 14 bases between them. Germline lookup yields CDR1 SGHTA and CDR2 FQGNSA. CDR3 region: CASSQSPSINEQFF. CDR3 bases: TGTGCCAGCAGCCAATCCCCTAGTATCAATGAGCAGTTCTTC.

This chain uses TRBV5-1 with TRBJ2-6, with 9 bases lining up with TRBD1. V lost 4 bases to trimming and J lost 9 bases; unmatched junction nucleotides: 8. The CDR3 covers 15 residues. CDR1 is SGHRS and CDR2 is YFSETQ in the germline V gene. The CDR3 nucleotides read TGCGCCAGCAGCAAAGTTACAGGGGGCCTCAACGTCCTGACTTTC. Translated, it gives CASSKVTGGLNVLTF.

CDR3 sequence: CSVSSRTGTNEKLFF. CDR3 sequence (DNA): TGCAGTGTCTCCAGTAGGACAGGGACAAATGAAAAACTGTTTTTT. V gene TRBV20-1 combines with J gene TRBJ1-4; 8 nucleotides line up with TRBD1. The CDR3 is 15 residues long. Germline assignment: CDR1 DFQATT and CDR2 SNEGSKA (reference sequence). The V segment lost 7 bases and the J segment 5 bases; nucleotides outside the gene matches: 12.

In its sample, this clonotype was seen a few times. The chain employs TRBV12-3 or TRBV12-4 and TRBJ1-1; D is perhaps TRBD1 (6 bases). The CDR3 is 18 residues long. V dropped 7 bases and J dropped 0 bases, with 24 bases sitting between them. CDR3 protein: CASTRRRGLGTMNTEAFF. The CDR3 region has the DNA TGTGCCAGCACCAGAAGGAGAGGTCTTGGGACAATGAACACTGAAGCTTTCTTT.

The chain employs TRBV6-5 and TRBJ2-1, with TRBD1 matching 7 bases. Per germline, CDR1 MNHEY and CDR2 SVGAGI. J lost 8 bases, V lost 0 bases, and 4 bases had no gene match. The CDR3 runs 14 residues. This CDR3 is CASSYSRGLDEQFF. CDR3 sequence (DNA): TGTGCCAGCAGTTACTCGAGGGGGCTGGATGAGCAGTTCTTC.

This clonotype has just a few counts. The rearrangement joins TRBV7-2 to TRBJ2-7; 9 positions agree with TRBD2. From germline, CDR1 is SGHTA and CDR2 FQGNSA. V gave up 2 bases and J gave up 7 bases; unmatched junction bases: 12. The CDR3 is 16 residues long. The CDR3 region is CASSLRAPSGTQEQYF. DNA of the CDR3: TGTGCCAGCAGCTTACGAGCGCCTAGCGGGACCCAGGAGCAGTACTTC.

The J gene is TRBJ2-4, the V gene TRBV9; D gene uncertain. CDR3 length: 16 amino acids. CDR1 is SGDLS, CDR2 YYNGEE, per germline. V lost 3 bases and J lost 0, with 13 bases in between. CDR3 bases: TGTGCCAGCAGCGCAGCAGCCGACCTAGCCAAAAACATTCAGTACTTC. Translating it yields CASSAAADLAKNIQYF.

In this sample, this clonotype turned up a few times. The chain is built from TRBV5-1 and TRBJ2-7; 7 nucleotides align to TRBD1. V was clipped by 4 bases and J by 3 bases; unmatched bases: 7. Germline CDR1 SGHRS, CDR2 YFSETQ. This CDR3 is built from 14 residues. The CDR3 protein is CASSAGTAGYEQYF. The CDR3 DNA sequence: TGCGCCAGCAGCGCAGGGACAGCCGGCTACGAGCAGTACTTC. Full variable domain (remainder filled in from reference TRBV5-1 and TRBJ2-7): KAGVTQTPRYLIKTRGQQVTLSCSPISGHRSVSWYQQTPGQGLQFLFEYFSETQRNKGNFPGRFSGRQFSNSRSEMNVSTLELGDSALYLCASSAGTAGYEQYFGPGTRLTVT.

This clonotype was seen a handful of times. V usage is TRBV7-2 and J usage is TRBJ2-3; 13 positions match TRBD2. This CDR3 comprises 15 residues. With 6 bases clipped from V and 5 bases from J, the junction kept 5 bases outside the gene matches. Germline lookup yields CDR1 SGHTA and CDR2 FQGNSA. In DNA form, the CDR3 reads TGTGCCAGCAGAATTGGACTAGCGGGAGTAGATACGCAGTATTTT. Translated: CASRIGLAGVDTQYF. Complete variable domain (other parts from reference TRBV7-2 and TRBJ2-3): GAGVSQSPSNKVTEKGKDVELRCDPISGHTALYWYRQSLGQGLEFLIYFQGNSAPDKSGLPSDRFSAERTGGSVSTLTIQRTQQEDSAVYLCASRIGLAGVDTQYFGPGTRLTVL.

There are many counts of this clonotype. This rearrangement joins TRBV20-1 to TRBJ2-1; D is perhaps TRBD2 (6 bases). From germline, CDR1 is DFQATT and CDR2 SNEGSKA (reference sequence). The CDR3 length is 14 residues. Deletions cut 6 bases from V and 6 bases from J, with 18 bases between. CDR3 DNA sequence: TGCAGTGCCCTGACATTAGCGGTCCCCAATGAGCAGTTCTTC. Protein sequence: CSALTLAVPNEQFF.

The gene calls are TRBV18 and TRBJ2-1, with D perhaps matching TRBD1 or TRBD2 (5 bases each). V lost 3 bases to trimming and J lost 5 bases, with 11 bases between them. The CDR3 is 14 residues long. CDR1 and CDR2 (germline): KGHSH, LQKENI. The CDR3 DNA reads as TGTGCCAGCTCACCCGGGACCCCCCACAATGAGCAGTTCTTC. Its protein is CASSPGTPHNEQFF.

The gene calls are TRBV2 and TRBJ2-1; 12 bases map to TRBD2. After removal of 6 bases from V and 8 bases from J, the junction contained 5 bases not matched to a gene. Germline V gene sequence: CDR1 SNHLY, CDR2 FYNNEI. This CDR3 comprises 14 residues. The CDR3 nucleotides are TGTGCCAGCAGAAAGACTAGCGGGAGTGATGAGCAGTTCTTC. This sequence encodes CASRKTSGSDEQFF.

V is TRBV7-2 and J is TRBJ1-5; 9 nucleotides align to TRBD1. From germline, CDR1 is SGHTA and CDR2 FQGNSA. The length of the CDR3 is 15 residues. After removal of 5 bases from V and 7 bases from J, the junction contained 9 bases not matched to a gene. This CDR3 reads CASSPRTGTGQPQHF. Written as DNA, the CDR3 is TGTGCCAGCAGCCCCCGGACAGGGACAGGGCAGCCCCAGCATTTT.

This clonotype has only a few counts. The chain couples TRBV2 to TRBJ2-5, with D tentatively TRBD2 (5 bases). This CDR3 is 14 amino acids long. V gave up 6 bases and J gave up 5 bases, with 16 bases separating them. Germline lookup yields CDR1 SNHLY and CDR2 FYNNEI. The CDR3 sequence is CASSWETSWETQYF. The CDR3 DNA reads TGTGCCAGCAGCTGGGAGACCTCTTGGGAGACCCAGTACTTC.

This chain joins TRBV7-2 and TRBJ1-6; D gene unclear. The CDR3 extends over 13 amino acids. CDR1 and CDR2 from the germline V gene are SGHTA and FQGNSA. V lost 4 bases, J lost 7 bases, and 8 bases lay in between. CDR3: CASSYSANSPLHF. The CDR3 nucleotides are TGTGCCAGCAGCTATAGCGCCAATTCACCCCTCCACTTT.

The chain uses TRBV7-2 and TRBJ2-3; no reliable D call. CDR1 SGHTA and CDR2 FQGNSA come from the germline V gene. Trimming removed 4 bases from V and 0 bases from J, with 14 bases in between. The CDR3 is 16 residues long. The CDR3 loop reads CASSSQIGWSTDTQYF. CDR3 coding DNA: TGTGCCAGCAGCTCCCAAATAGGTTGGAGCACAGATACGCAGTATTTT.

This clonotype was seen a handful of times. The V call is TRBV5-1, the J call TRBJ2-7, with TRBD1 identical over 7 bases. CDR3 length equals 12 residues. V dropped 7 bases and J dropped 5; count of bases not matched to a gene: 6. Per germline, CDR1 SGHRS and CDR2 YFSETQ. The CDR3 protein is CASFDRAHEQYF. The DNA of the CDR3 is TGCGCCAGCTTCGACAGGGCCCACGAGCAGTACTTC.

In its sample, this clonotype was seen a few times. The rearrangement links TRBV6-1 to TRBJ2-3; TRBD2 matches 12 bases. This CDR3 comprises 15 residues. Trimming cost V 7 bases and J 4 bases; bases outside gene matches: 6. Germline assignment: CDR1 MNHNS and CDR2 SASEGT. CDR3 in amino acids: CASTTTSGSPDTQYF. In DNA form, the CDR3 reads TGTGCCAGCACCACGACTAGCGGGAGTCCAGATACGCAGTATTTT.

This chain links TRBV5-1 with TRBJ2-4; 8 nucleotides line up with TRBD1. V was clipped by 4 bases and J by 0 bases; unmatched bases: 9. CDR3 length: 17 amino acids. From germline, CDR1 is SGHRS and CDR2 YFSETQ. This chain's CDR3 is CASSPTGTGLAKNIQYF. CDR3 nucleotide sequence: TGCGCCAGCAGCCCCACCGGGACAGGTTTAGCCAAAAACATTCAGTACTTC.

The genes are TRBV5-1 and TRBJ2-1; tentative D call: TRBD1 (6 bases). Germline loops: CDR1 SGHRS, CDR2 YFSETQ. Trimming shortened V by 7 bases and J by 6 bases, and 23 bases separated the two germline ends. This CDR3 is built from 16 residues. The CDR3 region has the DNA TGCGCCAGCTCCCAAACCCTTAGAGGGGGAATCAATGAGCAGTTCTTC. It translates to CASSQTLRGGINEQFF.